What follows are 6 T cell receptor beta chains derived from one specimen sequenced in a study of control samples from healthy donors and cancer patients. Using immunoSEQ multiplex PCR, the repertoire was profiled, and TCRdb retains in-frame clones only, with some absent. The table has more than 95,000 clones, 70% to 90% seen once. Sequencing was carried out using blood. The receptor set was obtained from a woman aged 70 to 79 in good health.

The chain joins TRBV5-4 to TRBJ1-1, with D uncertain. This CDR3 is 12 amino acids long. Trimming left V 2 bases short and J 7 bases short, with 9 bases between. Germline assignment: CDR1 SGHNT and CDR2 YYREEE (reference sequence). CDR3 residues: CASSFVAGEAFF. For the CDR3, the DNA is TGTGCCAGCAGCTTTGTCGCGGGTGAAGCTTTCTTT.

J is TRBJ2-3 and V is TRBV7-9, with 10 positions matching TRBD1. Germline V gives CDR1 SEHNR, CDR2 FQNEAQ (reference sequence). CDR3 size: 17 residues. V shed 5 bases, J shed 1 base, and the junction held 9 bases outside the gene matches. The CDR3 sequence is CASSTSGTGVGTDTQYF. CDR3 nucleotide sequence: TGTGCCAGCAGCACGTCCGGGACAGGGGTTGGCACAGATACGCAGTATTTT.

The rearrangement links TRBV28 to TRBJ1-5, with D possibly being TRBD1 (6 bases). This CDR3 is built from 15 residues. V was pared by 6 bases and J by 0 bases, with 12 bases between. CDR1 and CDR2 (germline): MDHEN, SYDVKM. The CDR3 spells CASRPQGLSNQPQHF. The CDR3 coding sequence is TGTGCCAGCAGACCCCAGGGGCTTAGCAATCAGCCCCAGCATTTT.

The chain employs TRBV18 and TRBJ1-2; possibly TRBD1 for D (6 bases). The CDR3 has 16 amino acids. V dropped 3 bases and J dropped 6 bases, with 20 bases sitting between them. The V gene's germline CDR1 is KGHSH and CDR2 LQKENI. In nucleotides, the CDR3 is TGTGCCAGCTCACCTCTACCCTCGAACAGGGTAAATGGCTACACCTTC. This sequence encodes CASSPLPSNRVNGYTF.

This chain joins TRBV3-1 (or the pseudogene TRBV3-2) and TRBJ1-2; the D gene is possibly TRBD1 (6 bases). Trimming removed 1 base at V and 8 bases at J, with 20 bases between. The CDR3 spans 16 residues. Per the germline V gene, CDR1 is LGHDT and CDR2 is YNNKEL (reference sequence). CDR3 in amino acids: CASSQGGTVGANGYTF. The CDR3 DNA is TGTGCCAGCAGCCAAGGGGGCACCGTGGGGGCCAACGGCTACACCTTC.

CDR3 sequence reads: CASSIDEETPEAFF. CDR3 bases: TGTGCCAGTAGTATAGATGAGGAGACTCCCGAAGCTTTCTTT. This rearrangement joins TRBV19 to TRBJ1-1, with D uncertain. The CDR3 has 14 residues. Per germline, CDR1 LNHDA and CDR2 SQIVND (reference sequence). Trimming removed 0 bases from V and 8 bases from J, with 13 bases in between. Variable domain in full (rest from reference TRBV19 and TRBJ1-1): DGGITQSPKYLFRKEGQNVTLSCEQNLNHDAMYWYRQDPGQGLRLIYYSQIVNDFQKGDIAEGYSVSREKKESFPLTVTSAQKNPTAFYLCASSIDEETPEAFFGQGTRLTVV.